This T cell receptor (beta chain) originates from a study of blood T cell repertoires in COVID-19. Here immunoSEQ multiplex PCR was the method, and the copy in TCRdb shows in-frame clones only, minus some. The table has tens of thousands of clones, about nine tenths seen once. In germline, CDR1 is SGHNT, CDR2 YYREEE (reference sequence). The CDR3 is 18 amino acids. Trimming shortened V by 2 bases and J by 6 bases, and 26 bases separated the two germline ends. Material for sequencing was peripheral blood. The genes are TRBV5-4 and TRBJ1-1; a possible D gene is TRBD1 (5 bases). The sequence derives from a man aged 45-65 years with active COVID-19. CDR3 loop: CASSFGSRVAGMQAEAFF. As DNA, the CDR3 is TGTGCCAGCAGCTTTGGAAGCCGCGTGGCAGGGATGCAAGCTGAAGCTTTCTTT.